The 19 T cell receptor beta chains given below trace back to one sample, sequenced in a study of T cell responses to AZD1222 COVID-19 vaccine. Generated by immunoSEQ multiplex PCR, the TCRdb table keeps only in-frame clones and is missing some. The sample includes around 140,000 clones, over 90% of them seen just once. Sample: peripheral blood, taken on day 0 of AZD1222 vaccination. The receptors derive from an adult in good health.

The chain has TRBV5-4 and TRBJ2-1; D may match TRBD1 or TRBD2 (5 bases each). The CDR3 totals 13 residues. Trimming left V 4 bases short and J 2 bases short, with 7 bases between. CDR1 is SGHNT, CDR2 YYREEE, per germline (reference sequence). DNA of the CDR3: TGTGCCAGCAGCCTGGGGGCCTACAATGAGCAGTTCTTC. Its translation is CASSLGAYNEQFF.

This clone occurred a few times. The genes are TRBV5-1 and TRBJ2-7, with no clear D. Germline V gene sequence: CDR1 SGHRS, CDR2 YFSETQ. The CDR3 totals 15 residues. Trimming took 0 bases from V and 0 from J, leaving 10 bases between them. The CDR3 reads CASSLVLGPSYEQYF. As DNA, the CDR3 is TGCGCCAGCAGCTTGGTCTTAGGGCCCTCCTACGAGCAGTACTTC.

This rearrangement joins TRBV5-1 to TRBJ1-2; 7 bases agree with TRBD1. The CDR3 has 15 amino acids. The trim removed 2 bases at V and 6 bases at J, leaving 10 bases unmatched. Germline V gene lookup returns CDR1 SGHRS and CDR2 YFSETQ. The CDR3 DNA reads TGCGCCAGCAGCTTCCAAACGACAGGGAGGAATGGCTACACCTTC. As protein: CASSFQTTGRNGYTF.

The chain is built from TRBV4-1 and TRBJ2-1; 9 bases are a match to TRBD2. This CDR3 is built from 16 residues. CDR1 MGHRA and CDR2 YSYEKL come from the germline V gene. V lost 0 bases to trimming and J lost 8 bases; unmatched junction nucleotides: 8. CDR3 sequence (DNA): TGCGCCAGCAGCCAAGATCGGGCTAGCGGGGTCTATGAGCAGTTCTTC. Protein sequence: CASSQDRASGVYEQFF.

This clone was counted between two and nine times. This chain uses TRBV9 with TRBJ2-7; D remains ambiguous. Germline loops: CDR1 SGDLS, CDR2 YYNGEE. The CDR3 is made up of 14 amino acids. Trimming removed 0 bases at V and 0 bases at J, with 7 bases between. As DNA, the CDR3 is TGTGCCAGCAGCGTAGGCGGCAGCTCCTACGAGCAGTACTTC. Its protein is CASSVGGSSYEQYF.

The DNA of the CDR3 is TGTGCCAGCAGCGTAGGCTCAGTTAACTATGGCTACACCTTC. Encoded protein: CASSVGSVNYGYTF. The chain recombines TRBV9 with TRBJ1-2; D is uncertain. Trimming removed 0 bases from V and 1 base from J, with 7 bases in between. This CDR3 comprises 14 residues. Germline CDR1 SGDLS, CDR2 YYNGEE.

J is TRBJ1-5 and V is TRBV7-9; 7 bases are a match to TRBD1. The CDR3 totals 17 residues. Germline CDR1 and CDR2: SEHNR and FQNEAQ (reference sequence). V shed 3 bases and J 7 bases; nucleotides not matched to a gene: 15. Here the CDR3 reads CASSFGKAPGGGQPQHF. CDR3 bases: TGTGCCAGCAGCTTTGGGAAAGCGCCAGGGGGAGGACAGCCCCAGCATTTT.

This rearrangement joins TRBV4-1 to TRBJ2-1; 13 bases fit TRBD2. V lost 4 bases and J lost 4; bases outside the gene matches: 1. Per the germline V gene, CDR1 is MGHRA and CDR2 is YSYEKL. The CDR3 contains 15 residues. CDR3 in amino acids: CASSPGLAGYNEQFF. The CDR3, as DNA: TGCGCCAGCAGCCCGGGACTAGCGGGGTACAATGAGCAGTTCTTC.

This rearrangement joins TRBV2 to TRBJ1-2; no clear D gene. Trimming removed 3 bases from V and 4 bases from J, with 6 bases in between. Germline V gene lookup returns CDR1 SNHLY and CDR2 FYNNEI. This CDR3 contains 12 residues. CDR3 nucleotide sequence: TGTGCCAGCAGTGACGGGTCCTATGGCTACACCTTC. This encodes CASSDGSYGYTF.

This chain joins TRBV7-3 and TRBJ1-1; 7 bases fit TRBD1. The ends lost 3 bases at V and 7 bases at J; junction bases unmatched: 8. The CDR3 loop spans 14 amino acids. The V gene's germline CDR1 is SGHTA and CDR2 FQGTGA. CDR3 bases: TGTGCCAGCAGCTTGCTAGGGAGGGACAGTGAAGCTTTCTTT. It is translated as CASSLLGRDSEAFF.

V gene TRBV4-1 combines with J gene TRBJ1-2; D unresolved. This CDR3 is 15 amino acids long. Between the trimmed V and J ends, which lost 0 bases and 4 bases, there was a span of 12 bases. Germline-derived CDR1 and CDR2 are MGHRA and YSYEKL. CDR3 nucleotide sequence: TGCGCCAGCAGCCAAGAGTACTCGTCGGGCTATGGCTACACCTTC. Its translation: CASSQEYSSGYGYTF.

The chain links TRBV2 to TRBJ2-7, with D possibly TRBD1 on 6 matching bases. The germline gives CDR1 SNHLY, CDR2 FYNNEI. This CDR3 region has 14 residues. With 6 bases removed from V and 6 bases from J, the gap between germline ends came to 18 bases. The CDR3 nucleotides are TGTGCCAGCAGGCACAGGGCTATTCTTTTCGAGCAGTACTTC. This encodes CASRHRAILFEQYF. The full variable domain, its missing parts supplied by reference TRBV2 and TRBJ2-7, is EPEVTQTPSHQVTQMGQEVILRCVPISNHLYFYWYRQILGQKVEFLVSFYNNEISEKSEIFDDQFSVERPDGSNFTLKIRSTKLEDSAMYFCASRHRAILFEQYFGPGTRLTVT.

In DNA, the CDR3 is TGTGCCTGGAGTTACCCGGGACAGGGACATTCACCCCTCCACTTT. Its protein product is CAWSYPGQGHSPLHF. This chain connects TRBV30 to TRBJ1-6; 9 nucleotides align to TRBD1. CDR1 GTSNPN and CDR2 SVGIG come from the germline V gene (reference sequence). The CDR3 runs 15 residues. The V and J ends lost 2 bases and 8 bases, in that order; junction bases with no gene match: 7.

The DNA for the CDR3 is TGCGCCAGCAGCTGGACTAGCGGTTACAATGAGCAGTTCTTC. This gives the protein CASSWTSGYNEQFF. V usage is TRBV5-1 and J usage is TRBJ2-1, with TRBD2 matching 10 bases. CDR3 length equals 14 residues. Per germline, CDR1 SGHRS and CDR2 YFSETQ. The ends lost 3 bases at V and 4 bases at J; junction bases unmatched: 1.

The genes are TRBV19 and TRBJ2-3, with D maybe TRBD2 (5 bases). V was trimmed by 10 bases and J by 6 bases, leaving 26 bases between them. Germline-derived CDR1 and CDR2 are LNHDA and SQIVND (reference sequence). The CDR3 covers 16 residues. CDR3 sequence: CATTNGGSRTLDTQYF. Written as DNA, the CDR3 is TGTGCCACTACAAATGGCGGATCCCGGACTTTGGATACGCAGTATTTT.

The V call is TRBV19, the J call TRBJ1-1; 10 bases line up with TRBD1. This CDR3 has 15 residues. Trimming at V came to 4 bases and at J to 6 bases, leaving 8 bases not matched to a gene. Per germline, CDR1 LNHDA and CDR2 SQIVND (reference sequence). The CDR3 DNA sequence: TGTGCCAGTAGTAACGACAGGGGGCGCCTCGCTGAAGCTTTCTTT. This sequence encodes CASSNDRGRLAEAFF. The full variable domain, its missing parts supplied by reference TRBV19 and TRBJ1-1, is DGGITQSPKYLFRKEGQNVTLSCEQNLNHDAMYWYRQDPGQGLRLIYYSQIVNDFQKGDIAEGYSVSREKKESFPLTVTSAQKNPTAFYLCASSNDRGRLAEAFFGQGTRLTVV.

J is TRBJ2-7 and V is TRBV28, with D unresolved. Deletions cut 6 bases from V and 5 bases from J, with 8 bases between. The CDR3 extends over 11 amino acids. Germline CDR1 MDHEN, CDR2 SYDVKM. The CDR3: CASRDVDEQYF. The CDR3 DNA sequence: TGTGCCAGCAGGGATGTTGACGAGCAGTACTTC.

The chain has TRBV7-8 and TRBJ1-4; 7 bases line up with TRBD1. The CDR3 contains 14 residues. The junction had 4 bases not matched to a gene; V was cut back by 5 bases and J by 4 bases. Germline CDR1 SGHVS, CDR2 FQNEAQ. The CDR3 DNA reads TGTGCCAGCAGCCCCACAGGGGTTAATGAAAAACTGTTTTTT. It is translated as CASSPTGVNEKLFF.

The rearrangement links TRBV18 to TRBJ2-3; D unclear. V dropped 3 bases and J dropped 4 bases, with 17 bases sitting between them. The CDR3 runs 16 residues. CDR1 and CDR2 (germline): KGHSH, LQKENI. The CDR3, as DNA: TGTGCCAGCTCACCGCCCTCTAGGATTGGGGCAGATACGCAGTATTTT. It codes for CASSPPSRIGADTQYF.